The rows below give T cell receptor beta chains drawn from one sample of a study of blood T cells in healthy people across ages. TCRdb independently ran MiXCR on the 5' RACE reads; one entry per CDR3 protein. The table shows about 1.4 million distinct CDR3 sequences, with approximately 59% occurring only once. The sequenced sample consisted of blood. The receptors originated from a man aged 18-30 years in good health. Both conserved end residues are part of each CDR3. The order of the fields is CDR3 DNA, CDR3 protein, CDR3 length, J gene, clone size, D gene, V gene. The D gene is left open where the match is weak. Expanded clones get a size class; other rows say once, few or many, or leave the size out.

cdr3_nt: TGTGCCAGCAGCGCACAACTAGCGGGAGAGGTAGAGCAGTTCTTC
cdr3_aa: CASSAQLAGEVEQFF
cdr3_length: 15
j_call: TRBJ2-1
clone_size: few
d_call: TRBD2
v_call: TRBV3-1

cdr3_nt: TGTGCCAGCAATGGCGCCGCGGTAGATACGCAGTATTTT
cdr3_aa: CASNGAAVDTQYF
cdr3_length: 13
j_call: TRBJ2-3
clone_size: .
d_call: .
v_call: TRBV2

cdr3_nt: TGTGCCAGCTTCGGCGTCACAGGGCGACCTAACTATGGCTACACCTTC
cdr3_aa: CASFGVTGRPNYGYTF
cdr3_length: 16
j_call: TRBJ1-2
clone_size: .
d_call: .
v_call: TRBV6-2/TRBV6-3

cdr3_nt: TGTGCCAGCAGTTTTTTGGACGGTTACTCTGGGGCCAACGTCCTGACTTTC
cdr3_aa: CASSFLDGYSGANVLTF
cdr3_length: 17
j_call: TRBJ2-6
clone_size: .
d_call: .
v_call: TRBV6-5

cdr3_nt: TGTGCCAGCAGCCCCTCCAACAGAAATGAGCAGTTCTTC
cdr3_aa: CASSPSNRNEQFF
cdr3_length: 13
j_call: TRBJ2-1
clone_size: .
d_call: .
v_call: TRBV7-9

cdr3_nt: TGTGCCAGCGTATACTCTTCCGGGACCTTGGTGGGACTAGGGACAAATGAGCAGTTCTTC
cdr3_aa: CASVYSSGTLVGLGTNEQFF
cdr3_length: 20
j_call: TRBJ2-1
clone_size: .
d_call: TRBD2
v_call: TRBV2

cdr3_nt: TGTGCCAGCAGATACAAAGATCCCAGACTAGCGGATAGCACAGATACGCAGTATTTT
cdr3_aa: CASRYKDPRLADSTDTQYF
cdr3_length: 19
j_call: TRBJ2-3
clone_size: .
d_call: TRBD2
v_call: TRBV6-8

cdr3_nt: TGTGCCAGCAGCTTAGAACCTTCGGGCTCGTACCAAGAGACCCAGTACTTC
cdr3_aa: CASSLEPSGSYQETQYF
cdr3_length: 17
j_call: TRBJ2-5
clone_size: .
d_call: .
v_call: TRBV7-2

cdr3_nt: TGTGCCACCAGCAGAGCGTTTTCCTACGAGCAGTACTTC
cdr3_aa: CATSRAFSYEQYF
cdr3_length: 13
j_call: TRBJ2-7
clone_size: .
d_call: .
v_call: TRBV15

cdr3_nt: TGTGCCAGCAGCTCCCGGACAGGGGGCAACACAGATACGCAGTATTTT
cdr3_aa: CASSSRTGGNTDTQYF
cdr3_length: 16
j_call: TRBJ2-3
clone_size: .
d_call: TRBD1
v_call: TRBV7-2

cdr3_nt: TGTGCCAGCACCCGTAGCGGGGTAAAGACCGGGGAGCTGTTTTTT
cdr3_aa: CASTRSGVKTGELFF
cdr3_length: 15
j_call: TRBJ2-2
clone_size: .
d_call: TRBD2
v_call: TRBV7-2

cdr3_nt: TGCGCCAGCAGCTTGCTCCTAGCGGGCAACACCAACATTCAGTACTTC
cdr3_aa: CASSLLLAGNTNIQYF
cdr3_length: 16
j_call: TRBJ2-4
clone_size: many
d_call: TRBD2
v_call: TRBV5-1

cdr3_nt: TGTGCCAGCAGCCAACAGGGGGGCCACACAGATACGCAGTATTTT
cdr3_aa: CASSQQGGHTDTQYF
cdr3_length: 15
j_call: TRBJ2-3
clone_size: .
d_call: .
v_call: TRBV14

cdr3_nt: TGTGCCAGTAGCTCGCGATTCGCGGAAAGGGGGACCCAGTACTTC
cdr3_aa: CASSSRFAERGTQYF
cdr3_length: 15
j_call: TRBJ2-5
clone_size: .
d_call: .
v_call: TRBV7-2

cdr3_nt: TGTGCCAGCAGTGGGACTAGCGTTGCCAATGAGCAGTTCTTC
cdr3_aa: CASSGTSVANEQFF
cdr3_length: 14
j_call: TRBJ2-1
clone_size: .
d_call: TRBD2
v_call: TRBV12-3/TRBV12-4

cdr3_nt: TGTGCCAGCAGTATGGGGACAGGGAATCCCCACGAGCAGTACTTC
cdr3_aa: CASSMGTGNPHEQYF
cdr3_length: 15
j_call: TRBJ2-7
clone_size: .
d_call: TRBD1
v_call: TRBV27

cdr3_nt: TGCGCCAGCAGCGAACCGACAGGGGAGGACTATGGCTACACCTTC
cdr3_aa: CASSEPTGEDYGYTF
cdr3_length: 15
j_call: TRBJ1-2
clone_size: few
d_call: TRBD1
v_call: TRBV5-1

cdr3_nt: TGTGCCAGCAGCTTAAGACAGGGCTGGAATGGCTACACCTTC
cdr3_aa: CASSLRQGWNGYTF
cdr3_length: 14
j_call: TRBJ1-2
clone_size: .
d_call: TRBD1
v_call: TRBV11-1

cdr3_nt: TGTGCCAGCAGTTTATCGATAATTTCGGAGACCCAGTACTTC
cdr3_aa: CASSLSIISETQYF
cdr3_length: 14
j_call: TRBJ2-5
clone_size: .
d_call: .
v_call: TRBV27

cdr3_nt: TGTGCTAGCAGCGCGGGACAGGGTCATGAGACCCAGTACTTC
cdr3_aa: CASSAGQGHETQYF
cdr3_length: 14
j_call: TRBJ2-5
clone_size: .
d_call: TRBD1
v_call: TRBV7-7

cdr3_nt: TGTGCCAGCGACGACGGTGCTAACTATGGCTACACCTTC
cdr3_aa: CASDDGANYGYTF
cdr3_length: 13
j_call: TRBJ1-2
clone_size: .
d_call: .
v_call: TRBV12-3/TRBV12-4

cdr3_nt: TGTGCCAGCAGTGACTCGAGGACTAGCTTGTTTGATACGCAGTATTTT
cdr3_aa: CASSDSRTSLFDTQYF
cdr3_length: 16
j_call: TRBJ2-3
clone_size: .
d_call: TRBD2
v_call: TRBV6-4

cdr3_nt: TGCGCCAGCAGGCAACAGGGGGCCATCACAGATACGCGGTATTTT
cdr3_aa: CASRQQGAITDTRYF
cdr3_length: 15
j_call: TRBJ2-3
clone_size: once
d_call: TRBD1
v_call: TRBV10-2

cdr3_nt: TGTGCCAGCAGATCGGGACTAGCGGACACAGATACGCAGTATTTT
cdr3_aa: CASRSGLADTDTQYF
cdr3_length: 15
j_call: TRBJ2-3
clone_size: .
d_call: TRBD2
v_call: TRBV3-1

cdr3_nt: TGCAGCGTTGAAATGTCCCGGGACATTACCGGTACGCAGTATTTT
cdr3_aa: CSVEMSRDITGTQYF
cdr3_length: 15
j_call: TRBJ2-3
clone_size: .
d_call: .
v_call: TRBV29-1

cdr3_nt: TGTGCCAGCACCAAACTAGCGGGGGCGAGCTCCTACAATGAGCAGTTCTTC
cdr3_aa: CASTKLAGASSYNEQFF
cdr3_length: 17
j_call: TRBJ2-1
clone_size: .
d_call: TRBD2
v_call: TRBV11-1

cdr3_nt: TGTGCCAGCAGCCGTCCGGGACAGAAAAATTCACCCCTCCACTTT
cdr3_aa: CASSRPGQKNSPLHF
cdr3_length: 15
j_call: TRBJ1-6
clone_size: .
d_call: TRBD1
v_call: TRBV5-5

cdr3_nt: TGCGCCAGCCTCGAGCTGGGAGCGACAGGGGACTCCTACAATGAGCAGTTCTTC
cdr3_aa: CASLELGATGDSYNEQFF
cdr3_length: 18
j_call: TRBJ2-1
clone_size: .
d_call: TRBD1
v_call: TRBV10-2

cdr3_nt: TGCGCCAGCAGCCAAGTGGGGGACAGAACTGAAGCTTTCTTT
cdr3_aa: CASSQVGDRTEAFF
cdr3_length: 14
j_call: TRBJ1-1
clone_size: .
d_call: TRBD1
v_call: TRBV4-1

cdr3_nt: TGTGCCAGCAGCGCAATACAGGGGCACGACGAGCAGTACTTC
cdr3_aa: CASSAIQGHDEQYF
cdr3_length: 14
j_call: TRBJ2-7
clone_size: .
d_call: TRBD1
v_call: TRBV7-9

cdr3_nt: TGCGCCAGCAGCCAAGATCTGGTGGAGGGGAGCTCCTACGAGCAGTACTTC
cdr3_aa: CASSQDLVEGSSYEQYF
cdr3_length: 17
j_call: TRBJ2-7
clone_size: .
d_call: .
v_call: TRBV4-1

cdr3_nt: TGTGCCAGCTCACCACAGAGGGACGCCTACGAGCAGTACTTC
cdr3_aa: CASSPQRDAYEQYF
cdr3_length: 14
j_call: TRBJ2-7
clone_size: .
d_call: .
v_call: TRBV18

cdr3_nt: TGTGCCAGCAGACGATCAGGGGTGAATGAGCAGTTCTTC
cdr3_aa: CASRRSGVNEQFF
cdr3_length: 13
j_call: TRBJ2-1
clone_size: .
d_call: .
v_call: TRBV7-8

cdr3_nt: TGTGCCAGCAGCTTAGAAGGGCGGAGCTGGGGCGGTGAGCAGTTCTTC
cdr3_aa: CASSLEGRSWGGEQFF
cdr3_length: 16
j_call: TRBJ2-1
clone_size: .
d_call: .
v_call: TRBV7-2

cdr3_nt: TGTGCCAGCTCACCGACCGGAAGAGCAGTCCAAGAGACCCAGTACTTC
cdr3_aa: CASSPTGRAVQETQYF
cdr3_length: 16
j_call: TRBJ2-5
clone_size: once
d_call: .
v_call: TRBV18

cdr3_nt: TGTGCCAGCAGCTTAGTTTGGGGGACTAGCACAGATACGCAGTATTTT
cdr3_aa: CASSLVWGTSTDTQYF
cdr3_length: 16
j_call: TRBJ2-3
clone_size: .
d_call: .
v_call: TRBV7-8

cdr3_nt: TGTGCCAGCAGTTCCGTAACACAGGACCGAGCCAAAAACATTCAGTACTTC
cdr3_aa: CASSSVTQDRAKNIQYF
cdr3_length: 17
j_call: TRBJ2-4
clone_size: .
d_call: .
v_call: TRBV12-3/TRBV12-4

cdr3_nt: TGTGCCAGCACCCGACGCGGGGAGAGTGACGAGCAGTACTTC
cdr3_aa: CASTRRGESDEQYF
cdr3_length: 14
j_call: TRBJ2-7
clone_size: .
d_call: .
v_call: TRBV7-2

cdr3_nt: TGTGCCATCAGCAAGACCGTTCCCTTATCCCGCGAGCAGTACTTC
cdr3_aa: CAISKTVPLSREQYF
cdr3_length: 15
j_call: TRBJ2-7
clone_size: .
d_call: .
v_call: TRBV10-3

cdr3_nt: TGTGCCAGCAGCCCAATCCCTACTAGCGGGCTTCCCTACGAGCAGTACTTC
cdr3_aa: CASSPIPTSGLPYEQYF
cdr3_length: 17
j_call: TRBJ2-7
clone_size: .
d_call: TRBD2
v_call: TRBV7-8

cdr3_nt: TGTGCCAGCAGCCAAGACCCAAGCCCGGAGACCCAGTACTTC
cdr3_aa: CASSQDPSPETQYF
cdr3_length: 14
j_call: TRBJ2-5
clone_size: .
d_call: .
v_call: TRBV3-1

cdr3_nt: TGTGCCAGCGCGGCAATCTATAATTCACCCCTCCACTTT
cdr3_aa: CASAAIYNSPLHF
cdr3_length: 13
j_call: TRBJ1-6
clone_size: .
d_call: .
v_call: TRBV14

cdr3_nt: TGTGCCAGCAGCTCCAGCGGGGACCTTGGGACCCAGTACTTC
cdr3_aa: CASSSSGDLGTQYF
cdr3_length: 14
j_call: TRBJ2-5
clone_size: .
d_call: TRBD2
v_call: TRBV7-9

cdr3_nt: TGTGCCACCAGCAGAGCAGGGACCCAAGAGACCCAGTACTTC
cdr3_aa: CATSRAGTQETQYF
cdr3_length: 14
j_call: TRBJ2-5
clone_size: few
d_call: .
v_call: TRBV15

cdr3_nt: TGCAGTGCTAGACGTCCGGGACAGGGGGAGGGCGAGCAGTACTTC
cdr3_aa: CSARRPGQGEGEQYF
cdr3_length: 15
j_call: TRBJ2-7
clone_size: once
d_call: TRBD1
v_call: TRBV20-1

cdr3_nt: TGCAGCGTTGAACAGGGGGAGGTCTGGTACTTC
cdr3_aa: CSVEQGEVWYF
cdr3_length: 11
j_call: TRBJ2-4
clone_size: few
d_call: .
v_call: TRBV29-1

cdr3_nt: TGTGCCAGCAGTTTAGGTCCGGGTCTGGATTCTCCCGCTAACTATGGCTACACCTTC
cdr3_aa: CASSLGPGLDSPANYGYTF
cdr3_length: 19
j_call: TRBJ1-2
clone_size: .
d_call: .
v_call: TRBV28

cdr3_nt: TGTGCCAGCAGTGAGCTCGGGGTTAGCTCCTACAATGAGCAGTTCTTC
cdr3_aa: CASSELGVSSYNEQFF
cdr3_length: 16
j_call: TRBJ2-1
clone_size: few
d_call: .
v_call: TRBV25-1